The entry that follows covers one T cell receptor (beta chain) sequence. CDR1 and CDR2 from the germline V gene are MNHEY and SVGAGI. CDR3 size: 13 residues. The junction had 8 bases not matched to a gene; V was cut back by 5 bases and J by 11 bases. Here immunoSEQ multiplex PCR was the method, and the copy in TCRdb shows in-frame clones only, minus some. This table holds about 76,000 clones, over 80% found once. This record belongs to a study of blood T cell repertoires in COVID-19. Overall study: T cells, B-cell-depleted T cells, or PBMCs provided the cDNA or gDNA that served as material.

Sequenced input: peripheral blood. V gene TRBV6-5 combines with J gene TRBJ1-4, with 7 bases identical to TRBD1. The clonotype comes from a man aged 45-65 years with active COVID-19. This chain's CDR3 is CASSPPGQWKLFF. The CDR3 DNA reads TGTGCCAGCAGTCCACCGGGACAGTGGAAACTGTTTTTT.